This entry lists 28 T cell receptor beta chains sequenced from one sample in a study of T cell responses to AZD1222 COVID-19 vaccine. Here immunoSEQ multiplex PCR was the method, and the copy in TCRdb shows in-frame clones only, minus some. Counted here are around 160,000 clones, about 91% occurring once; the ten biggest clones make up 1% to 1.5%. Sequenced here: peripheral blood, sampled 28 days after the second AZD1222 dose. The receptors originated from an adult who received the AZD1222 COVID-19 vaccine.

The CDR3 is CASSLGLMGPYEQYF. CDR3 nucleotide sequence: TGTGCCAGCAGCCTGGGGCTTATGGGACCCTACGAGCAGTACTTC. J is TRBJ2-7 and V is TRBV7-2; D possibly matches TRBD1 or TRBD2 (5 bases each). The CDR3 consists of 15 residues. Between the trimmed V and J ends, which lost 5 bases and 2 bases, there was a span of 16 bases. Germline V gives CDR1 SGHTA, CDR2 FQGNSA.

The chain links TRBV2 to TRBJ2-6; unclear D gene. The CDR3 has 15 residues. The germline V gene has CDR1 SNHLY and CDR2 FYNNEI. V lost 6 bases, J lost 2 bases, and 11 bases lay in between. The chain's CDR3 is CASSWSTAGANVLTF. The CDR3 nucleotides are TGTGCCAGCAGCTGGTCAACTGCTGGGGCCAACGTCCTGACTTTC. Complete variable domain (other parts from reference TRBV2 and TRBJ2-6): EPEVTQTPSHQVTQMGQEVILRCVPISNHLYFYWYRQILGQKVEFLVSFYNNEISEKSEIFDDQFSVERPDGSNFTLKIRSTKLEDSAMYFCASSWSTAGANVLTFGAGSRLTVL.

This chain links TRBV21-1 with TRBJ2-4; TRBD2 was called by the table and not checked on the DNA. TRBV21-1 is classified as a pseudogene. The length of the CDR3 is 14 residues. CDR3 sequence (DNA): TGTGCCAGCAACCTAGCGGGGGCCATGGGTATTCAGTACTTC. Amino acid sequence: CASNLAGAMGIQYF.

As regards this clone: Other DNA sequences in this sample translate to the same CDR3. This chain uses TRBV18 with TRBJ2-5; D gene uncertain. V was clipped by 5 bases and J by 2 bases, with 3 bases between them. Looked up from germline, CDR1 is KGHSH and CDR2 is LQKENI. CDR3 length: 11 amino acids. The CDR3 DNA sequence: TGTGCCAGCTCATCTCAAGAGACCCAGTACTTC. The encoded protein is CASSSQETQYF.

This clone was observed a single time. This chain joins TRBV29-1 and TRBJ2-7; a weak D match, TRBD2 (6 bases). Trimming took 4 bases from V and 3 from J, leaving 10 bases between them. The CDR3 runs 12 residues. Germline V gene lookup returns CDR1 SQVTM and CDR2 ANQGSEA. This chain's CDR3 is CSVARGYYEQYF. DNA of the CDR3: TGCAGCGTTGCCCGGGGGTACTACGAGCAGTACTTC.

CDR3 residues: CASSSGTSSGREETQYF. CDR3 bases: TGCGCCAGCAGCTCAGGGACTTCTAGCGGGCGTGAAGAGACCCAGTACTTC. The rearrangement uses TRBV5-1 and TRBJ2-5; 8 positions match TRBD2. From germline, CDR1 is SGHRS and CDR2 YFSETQ. Unmatched junction bases numbered 13, after V lost 3 bases and J lost 3 bases. The length of the CDR3 is 17 residues.

The rearrangement joins TRBV7-2 to TRBJ2-7; TRBD2 matches 10 bases. Unmatched junction bases numbered 1, after V lost 3 bases and J lost 2 bases. Germline V gene lookup returns CDR1 SGHTA and CDR2 FQGNSA. This CDR3 has 14 amino acids. The CDR3 sequence: CASSFLAGAYEQYF. CDR3 DNA sequence: TGTGCCAGCAGCTTTCTAGCGGGGGCCTACGAGCAGTACTTC.

The CDR3 loop reads CASSPSGGYEQYF. In DNA, the CDR3 is TGTGCCAGCAGCCCATCCGGGGGCTACGAGCAGTACTTC. This sequence joins TRBV7-3 and TRBJ2-7, with a tentative D call TRBD2 (6 bases). Trimming took off 5 bases at V and 3 bases at J, with 11 bases between the two ends. CDR3 length equals 13 residues. Germline V gives CDR1 SGHTA, CDR2 FQGTGA.

V gene TRBV30 combines with J gene TRBJ2-7; the match to TRBD1 covers 8 bases. In germline, CDR1 is GTSNPN, CDR2 SVGIG (reference sequence). The CDR3 has 14 amino acids. Trimming removed 0 bases from V and 4 bases from J; junction bases left unmatched: 5. The CDR3 reads CAWSVDRGVYEQYF. CDR3 DNA: TGTGCCTGGAGTGTCGACAGGGGAGTTTACGAGCAGTACTTC.

The chain is built from TRBV10-2 and TRBJ2-2; either TRBD1 or TRBD2 may fit D (5 bases each). The CDR3 is made up of 14 amino acids. V was clipped by 4 bases and J by 4 bases, with 10 bases between them. Germline assignment: CDR1 WSHSY and CDR2 SAAADI. In DNA, the CDR3 is TGCGCCAGCAGTGGAGGGGAAGGCACCGGGGAGCTGTTTTTT. This gives the protein CASSGGEGTGELFF.

The V gene is TRBV10-3, the J gene TRBJ1-2; TRBD1 might be the D (5 bases). The germline V and J ends were trimmed by 4 bases and 6 bases, with 15 bases remaining between them. This CDR3 is built from 14 residues. From germline, CDR1 is ENHRY and CDR2 SYGVKD. CDR3 protein: CAISGGTLVDGYTF. In nucleotides, the CDR3 is TGTGCCATCAGTGGGGGGACTCTGGTTGATGGCTACACCTTC.

The chain recombines TRBV6-1 with TRBJ1-2; D is unresolved. V lost 10 bases to trimming and J lost 0 bases, with 12 bases between them. The germline CDR1 and CDR2 sequences are MNHNS and SASEGT. There are 13 residues in the CDR3. DNA for the CDR3: TGTGCCACCTTAGAGGGAACTAACTATGGCTACACCTTC. Translation gives CATLEGTNYGYTF.

The chain employs TRBV29-1 and TRBJ1-1, with a weak D call TRBD1 (5 bases). The CDR3 spans 14 residues. From germline, CDR1 is SQVTM and CDR2 ANQGSEA. Trimming shortened V by 4 bases and J by 6 bases, and 18 bases separated the two germline ends. The chain's CDR3 is CSVVSETAQAEAFF. DNA of the CDR3: TGCAGCGTTGTGTCCGAGACCGCACAGGCTGAAGCTTTCTTT.

V usage is TRBV11-2 and J usage is TRBJ2-1; no firm D call. Germline V gene lookup returns CDR1 SGHAT and CDR2 FQNNGV. This CDR3 contains 15 residues. Trimming removed 0 bases at V and 4 bases at J, with 10 bases between. This chain's CDR3 is CASSLDTDTYNEQFF. The CDR3 DNA follows: TGTGCCAGCAGCTTAGACACTGACACTTACAATGAGCAGTTCTTC.

This chain uses TRBV7-9 with TRBJ1-1; the D is unclear. V gave up 5 bases and J gave up 4 bases, with 8 bases separating them. This CDR3 spans 12 amino acids. Germline V CDR1 and CDR2: SEHNR, FQNEAQ (reference sequence). The CDR3 coding sequence is TGTGCCAGCAGCCCTACGGGCACTGAAGCTTTCTTT. Protein sequence: CASSPTGTEAFF.

The chain is built from TRBV15 and TRBJ1-1; D gene ambiguous. The CDR3 extends over 14 amino acids. V shed 0 bases and J shed 3 bases, with 8 bases lying between them. From germline, CDR1 is LNHNV and CDR2 YYDKDF (reference sequence). CDR3 residues: CATSRDLGDTEAFF. In nucleotides, the CDR3 is TGTGCCACCAGCAGAGATCTGGGAGACACTGAAGCTTTCTTT.

This chain links TRBV11-3 with TRBJ2-1, with D unresolved. The CDR3 has 11 residues. Germline V gives CDR1 SGHNT, CDR2 YENEEA. V lost 6 bases and J 5 bases, leaving 5 bases between the germline ends. CDR3 loop: CASRGHNEQFF. Here the CDR3 DNA reads TGTGCCAGCAGAGGACACAATGAGCAGTTCTTC.

DNA for the CDR3: TGCACCAGCAGCCCGGGGTCAGGACCGAAAAGCTCCTATAATTCACCCCTCCACTTT. It encodes CTSSPGSGPKSSYNSPLHF. This chain uses TRBV1 with TRBJ1-6. TRBV1 corresponds to a pseudogene. CDR3 length: 19 residues.

The rearrangement links TRBV11-2 to TRBJ1-4; no clear D. Trimming took 0 bases from V and 0 from J, leaving 11 bases between them. The CDR3 spans 17 residues. The germline gives CDR1 SGHAT, CDR2 FQNNGV. Here the CDR3 DNA reads TGTGCCAGCAGCTTAGAACTGTACAGCCCAACTAATGAAAAACTGTTTTTT. Translating it yields CASSLELYSPTNEKLFF.

The chain recombines TRBV5-8 with TRBJ1-1, with D hard to call. This CDR3 spans 13 amino acids. Trimming left V 6 bases short and J 0 bases short, with 9 bases between. CDR1 is SGHTS, CDR2 YDEGEE, per germline. CDR3 coding DNA: TGTGCCAGCAAGATGCAGATGAACACTGAAGCTTTCTTT. Translated: CASKMQMNTEAFF.

This clone was counted only a few times. The J gene is TRBJ1-3, the V gene TRBV7-9, with unresolved D. The CDR3 has 12 residues. Trimming removed 6 bases at V and 4 bases at J, with 7 bases between. The germline gives CDR1 SEHNR, CDR2 FQNEAQ (reference sequence). The DNA of the CDR3 is TGTGCCAGCAGTATAGGGGGAAACACCATATATTTT. This gives the protein CASSIGGNTIYF.

This chain uses TRBV7-2 with TRBJ2-3; 7 bases line up with TRBD2. This CDR3 is built from 16 residues. Trimming took 2 bases from V and 3 from J; bases not matched to a gene: 8. From germline, CDR1 is SGHTA and CDR2 FQGNSA. DNA of the CDR3: TGTGCCAGCAGCTTATCTTACGGGGGGAGGACAGATACGCAGTATTTT. Protein sequence: CASSLSYGGRTDTQYF.

This chain uses TRBV5-6 with TRBJ1-2; the D gene is possibly TRBD1 (6 bases). V was cut by 4 bases and J by 7 bases, with 20 bases left in between. The CDR3 contains 15 residues. CDR1 is SGHDT, CDR2 YYEEEE, per germline. The CDR3 DNA follows: TGTGCCAGCAGCCCCTCGGTTTGGGACATCGGTGGCTACACCTTC. This codes for CASSPSVWDIGGYTF.

This chain joins TRBV7-2 and TRBJ1-2; no reliable D call. The CDR3 extends over 15 amino acids. Trimming removed 0 bases at V and 5 bases at J, with 13 bases between. Germline V CDR1 and CDR2: SGHTA, FQGNSA. CDR3 amino acids: CASSLAPDSAYGYTF. CDR3 coding DNA: TGTGCCAGCAGCTTAGCCCCGGACTCCGCGTATGGCTACACCTTC.

This chain joins TRBV13 and TRBJ1-2, with 7 positions matching TRBD1. This CDR3 has 13 residues. Germline V gene data show CDR1 as PRHDT and CDR2 as FYEKMQ (reference sequence). The V and J ends lost 5 bases and 7 bases, in that order; junction bases with no gene match: 7. CDR3 amino acids: CASSQTGMGGYTF. The CDR3 DNA reads TGTGCCAGCAGCCAGACAGGGATGGGTGGCTACACCTTC.

The rearrangement links TRBV11-2 to TRBJ2-3, with 9 bases fitting TRBD2. The CDR3 is 18 amino acids. The V gene's germline CDR1 is SGHAT and CDR2 FQNNGV. With 0 bases clipped from V and 2 bases from J, the junction kept 9 bases outside the gene matches. CDR3 DNA: TGTGCCAGCAGCTTAGATCCGAGACTAGCGGATACCACAGATACGCAGTATTTT. Translating it yields CASSLDPRLADTTDTQYF.

The chain carries TRBV28 and TRBJ2-2, with TRBD1 matching over 8 bases. Germline-derived CDR1 and CDR2 are MDHEN and SYDVKM. The CDR3 contains 15 residues. The junction had 4 bases not matched to a gene; V was cut back by 6 bases and J by 1 base. The CDR3 region has the DNA TGTGCCAGCAGCGGTGGACAGGGGAACACCGGGGAGCTGTTTTTT. Translated: CASSGGQGNTGELFF.

This clone appeared once. The chain joins TRBV7-2 to TRBJ2-3; TRBD2 aligns across 9 bases. CDR3 length: 17 residues. After removal of 0 bases from V and 5 bases from J, the junction contained 9 bases not matched to a gene. CDR1 is SGHTA, CDR2 FQGNSA, per germline. The CDR3 DNA is TGTGCCAGCAGCTTAGCGGCTAGTACTAGCGGGCGAGATACGCAGTATTTT. It specifies CASSLAASTSGRDTQYF.